Shown below are 11 T cell receptor beta chains from a single sample sequenced in a study of T-cell reconstitution after alpha-beta-depleted transplantation in children. As it was prepared, the TCRbeta library received unique molecular identifiers. TCRdb re-derived calls from the PCR reads in MiXCR, one entry per CDR3 protein. The sample has 150,000 to 250,000 distinct CDR3 sequences, 5% to 6.5% seen once; the top ten hold about 4.3%. The sample was PBMCs, taken before TCRalphabeta/CD19-depleted stem cell transplant. Source of these receptors: a girl in the first two years of life with combined immunodeficiency, due to receive a stem cell transplant.

This clonotype was detected a few times. This chain uses TRBV4-3 with TRBJ2-1; D gene unclear. The length of the CDR3 is 15 residues. Between the trimmed V and J ends, which lost 1 base and 7 bases, there was a span of 14 bases. From germline, CDR1 is LGHNA and CDR2 YSLEER. In nucleotides, the CDR3 is TGCGCCAGCAGCCAAGCCCCCATGATAGGGAATGAGCAGTTCTTC. Protein product: CASSQAPMIGNEQFF.

This clonotype was seen many times. The rearrangement joins TRBV20-1 to TRBJ2-3; D is undetermined. Trimming took 0 bases from V and 3 from J, leaving 4 bases between them. In germline, CDR1 is DFQATT, CDR2 SNEGSKA (reference sequence). CDR3 length equals 12 residues. The CDR3 spells CSARDPTDTQYF. In DNA, the CDR3 is TGCAGTGCTAGAGACCCGACAGATACGCAGTATTTT.

This clonotype was detected a few times. The V and J genes are TRBV7-8 and TRBJ2-1; D gene ambiguous. Trimming took 4 bases from V and 2 from J, leaving 6 bases between them. CDR3 length: 13 residues. Germline loops: CDR1 SGHVS, CDR2 FQNEAQ. This CDR3 reads CASSWTPYNEQFF. CDR3 nucleotide sequence: TGTGCCAGCAGCTGGACCCCCTACAATGAGCAGTTCTTC.

This clonotype was observed a few times. The V gene is TRBV25-1, the J gene TRBJ2-7; 8 bases fit TRBD1. Trimming removed 8 bases from V and 4 bases from J; junction bases left unmatched: 4. The CDR3 consists of 12 residues. Germline CDR1 reads MGHDK; CDR2 reads SYGVNS. The CDR3 protein is CASATGAYEQYF. In nucleotides, the CDR3 is TGTGCCAGCGCGACAGGGGCTTACGAGCAGTACTTC.

This clonotype was counted at least ten times. The chain links TRBV29-1 to TRBJ1-1; tentative D call: TRBD1 (5 bases). This CDR3 comprises 13 residues. The V end lost 6 bases, the J end lost 5 bases, and 16 bases lay between the germline ends. CDR1 is SQVTM and CDR2 is ANQGSEA in the germline V gene. In DNA form, the CDR3 reads TGCAGCGTCAGACCGGGGCCGAGTACTGAAGCTTTCTTT. This gives the protein CSVRPGPSTEAFF.

In this sample, this clonotype turned up many times. In DNA form, the CDR3 reads TGCGCCAGCAGCCAAGGGTGGACAGGGCCAGATACGCAGTATTTT. Translated: CASSQGWTGPDTQYF. The chain joins TRBV4-3 to TRBJ2-3; 8 bases map to TRBD1. This CDR3 has 15 amino acids. Losses at the gene ends were 1 base for V and 4 bases for J; bases not matched to a gene: 4. The V gene's germline CDR1 is LGHNA and CDR2 YSLEER.

This clonotype has at least ten counts. This chain links TRBV7-8 with TRBJ2-1; 8 nucleotides agree with TRBD2. V lost 1 base to trimming and J lost 4 bases; unmatched junction nucleotides: 6. This CDR3 contains 16 residues. CDR1 and CDR2 from the germline V gene are SGHVS and FQNEAQ. CDR3 loop: CASSLGGLVFYNEQFF. CDR3 coding DNA: TGTGCCAGCAGCTTAGGGGGACTAGTCTTTTACAATGAGCAGTTCTTC.

The sample holds a few counts of this clonotype. The chain is built from TRBV7-2 and TRBJ2-5; 11 bases agree with TRBD2. The V segment lost 2 bases and the J segment 2 bases; nucleotides outside the gene matches: 1. The germline V gene encodes CDR1 SGHTA and CDR2 FQGNSA. The CDR3 sequence is 15 residues long. The CDR3 nucleotides are TGTGCCAGCAGCTTAATAGCGGGGGGGCAAGAGACCCAGTACTTC. This sequence encodes CASSLIAGGQETQYF.

This clonotype has at least ten counts. The chain links TRBV29-1 to TRBJ2-1; 9 bases match TRBD2. Germline assignment: CDR1 SQVTM and CDR2 ANQGSEA. The CDR3 is 14 residues long. V was pared by 4 bases and J by 0 bases, with 1 base of the junction left unmatched. The CDR3 nucleotides are TGCAGCGTTGGGCGGGGGGGCTCCTACAATGAGCAGTTCTTC. Its protein product is CSVGRGGSYNEQFF.

This clonotype was detected ten times or more. This rearrangement joins TRBV15 to TRBJ2-1; possibly TRBD2 for D (6 bases). In germline, CDR1 is LNHNV, CDR2 YYDKDF (reference sequence). This CDR3 has 14 amino acids. V gave up 8 bases and J gave up 3 bases, with 14 bases separating them. The CDR3 region has the DNA TGTGCCACCGCGGCGTGGAGGGACTACAATGAGCAGTTCTTC. As protein: CATAAWRDYNEQFF.

With respect to this clonotype: Being one base from a much bigger clone, this may be a read error. This sequence joins TRBV28 and TRBJ2-3; 10 positions match TRBD2. V shed 7 bases, J shed 5 bases, and the junction held 9 bases outside the gene matches. This CDR3 region has 15 residues. Germline V gene data show CDR1 as MDHEN and CDR2 as SYDVKM. The CDR3 sequence is CASIKISGRKDTQYF. The CDR3 DNA is TGTGCCAGCATCAAGATTAGCGGGAGGAAAGATACGCAGTATTTT.